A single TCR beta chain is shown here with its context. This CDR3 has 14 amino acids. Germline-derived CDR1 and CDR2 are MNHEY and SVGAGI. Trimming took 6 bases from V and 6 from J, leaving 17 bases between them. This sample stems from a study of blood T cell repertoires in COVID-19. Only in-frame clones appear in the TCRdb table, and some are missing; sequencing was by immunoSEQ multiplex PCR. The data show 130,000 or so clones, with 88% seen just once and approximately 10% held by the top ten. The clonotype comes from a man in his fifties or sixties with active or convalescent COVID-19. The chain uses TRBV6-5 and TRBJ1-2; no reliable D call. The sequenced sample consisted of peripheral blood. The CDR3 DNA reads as TGTGCCAGCAGGTTCGGAGGATCAGCTAATGGCTACACCTTC. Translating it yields CASRFGGSANGYTF.